The entry below describes one TCR beta chain. Its matching antigen is unknown. These data belong to a study of beta chain features in type 1 diabetes. Study-level background: No age, gender or cell yield differences were seen between patients and healthy donors.

The whole isolated RNA underwent reverse transcription, so sequencing captured expressed TCRB transcripts. Libraries were prepared by immunoSEQ multiplex PCR; TCRdb keeps only in-frame clonotypes and omits some of them. Altogether under 500,000 clones are present, approximately 30% being singletons, with the ten largest covering roughly 0.06%. The study's findings and limits: PCR may have favored shorter templates equally in patients and controls.

Sample: naive CD4+ T cells from blood. This sequence originates from a man between 18 and 29 years old in good health.

The DNA for the CDR3 is TGTGCCAGCAGCGTATTCGGGGGCAGCTCCTACAATGAGCAGTTCTTC. Translation gives CASSVFGGSSYNEQFF. The rearrangement joins TRBV9 to TRBJ2-1; D could derive from TRBD1 or TRBD2 (6 bases each). Trimming removed 1 base at V and 0 bases at J, with 11 bases between. The CDR3 contains 16 residues. Germline loops: CDR1 SGDLS, CDR2 YYNGEE.